The rows below give T cell receptor beta chains drawn from one sample of a study of cytomegalovirus exposure and HLA in healthy donors. Sequencing used immunoSEQ multiplex PCR; TCRdb keeps in-frame clones, though not all of them. The sample has approximately 220,000 clones, roughly 88% seen once. The source material was PBMCs. The origin of the receptors is a boy aged 2 to 10 in good health and CMV-seronegative. Both conserved end residues are part of each CDR3. D genes are given only for firm matches. Expanded clones get a size class; other rows say once, few or many, or leave the size out.

>-|TRBJ1-5|TRBV6-6|TRBD1
TGTGCCAGCAGTTACGCAGGGGGAGGATGGGAGCCCCAGCATTTT
CASSYAGGGWEPQHF
>few|TRBJ2-1|TRBV4-2|TRBD2
TGTGCCAGCAGTCGAGGGACTAGCGGGAGTTCGGCTGAGCAGTTCTTC
CASSRGTSGSSAEQFF
>-|TRBJ2-4|TRBV13|-
TGTGCCAGCAGCTCCGGAGTAGCCAAAAACATTCAGTACTTC
CASSSGVAKNIQYF
>-|TRBJ2-1|TRBV11-2|TRBD2
TGTGCCAGCAGCCCCACGACTAGCGGAGTCTACAATGAGCAGTTCTTC
CASSPTTSGVYNEQFF
>-|TRBJ2-2|TRBV4-1|-
TGCGCCAGCAGCCAAGATCCCGGCGGGGAGCTGTTTTTT
CASSQDPGGELFF
>-|TRBJ1-2|TRBV10-2|-
TGCGCCAGCAGTGAGGGGGCAGTCGCACCCTATGGCTACACCTTC
CASSEGAVAPYGYTF
>-|TRBJ2-1|TRBV5-1|TRBD1
TGCGCCAGCGCAGGGGGAACCTACAATGAGCAGTTCTTC
CASAGGTYNEQFF
>once|TRBJ2-1|TRBV6-5|TRBD2
TGTGCCAGCACCCCGGGGATAGCGGGATGGGAGCAGTTCTTC
CASTPGIAGWEQFF
>-|TRBJ1-2|TRBV5-4|TRBD1
TGTGCCAGCAGCATACAGGGGGCGTGGGGCTACACCTTC
CASSIQGAWGYTF
>-|TRBJ2-7|TRBV29-1|TRBD2
TGCAGCGTTTGCCTAGCGGGAGTTGCCTACGAGCAGTACTTC
CSVCLAGVAYEQYF
>-|TRBJ2-7|TRBV19|-
TGTGCCAGTAGTATGGCGGGGCCCCTCTACGAGCAGTACTTC
CASSMAGPLYEQYF
>-|TRBJ1-6|TRBV6-5|-
TGTGCCAGCAGTTTCGGTTATAATTCACCCCTCCACTTT
CASSFGYNSPLHF
>-|TRBJ1-1|TRBV10-3|-
TGTGCCATCAGGCCGACGGGATCAGACACTGAAGCTTTCTTT
CAIRPTGSDTEAFF
>-|TRBJ2-1|TRBV6-4|-
TGTGCCAGCAGTGTAGGTGACGGCAGGTACAATGAGCAGTTCTTC
CASSVGDGRYNEQFF
>few|TRBJ1-2|TRBV5-6|-
TGTGCCAGCAGCTTCCAGGCGCTGTATGGCTACACCTTC
CASSFQALYGYTF
>-|TRBJ1-5|TRBV2|TRBD1
TGTGCCAGCAGCGAAAGGTTCGGACAGGGAGGCAATCAGCCCCAGCATTTT
CASSERFGQGGNQPQHF
>-|TRBJ2-3|TRBV5-4|-
TGTGCCAGCAGCTTCCCTGGCTTTGGTGGGGCCACAGATACGCAGTATTTT
CASSFPGFGGATDTQYF
>-|TRBJ2-7|TRBV29-1|TRBD1
TGCAGCGCTACAGCAGTCGACAGGGGAGGAACCTACGAGCAGTACTTC
CSATAVDRGGTYEQYF
>-|TRBJ2-7|TRBV5-5|-
TGTGCCAGCAGCTTGCTAGACTCCTACGAGCAGTACTTC
CASSLLDSYEQYF
>-|TRBJ2-6|TRBV29-1|-
TGCAGCGTTGACGCGACCACACCTACCACCCGGGGGGCCCCTGGGTCTGGGGCCAACGTCCTGACTTTC
CSVDATTPTTRGAPGSGANVLTF
>-|TRBJ2-7|TRBV30|TRBD1
TGTGCCTCCCGGGACAGGGCCTACGAGCAGTACTTC
CASRDRAYEQYF
>-|TRBJ1-1|TRBV30|-
TGTGCCTGGAAACCGACAGTGAACACTGAAGCTTTCTTT
CAWKPTVNTEAFF